A selection of T cell receptor beta chains follows, all from one sample in a study of cytomegalovirus exposure and HLA in healthy donors. Produced via immunoSEQ multiplex PCR; TCRdb's table is partial and in-frame only. This table has 150,000 to 200,000 clones, roughly 84% appearing once. Material for sequencing was PBMCs. The receptors here all came from a boy younger than 18 in good health and CMV-seronegative. CDR3s include the opening cysteine and the closing phenylalanine or tryptophan. Each record gives: V gene, D gene, J gene, CDR3 protein. A D gene is named only where the DNA matches it firmly.

>TRBV28|-|TRBJ1-2
CASLPLRDSYGYTF
>TRBV6-6|-|TRBJ1-4
CASSHRDIEKLFF
>TRBV19|TRBD1|TRBJ2-7
CASSRGLYEQYF
>TRBV10-3|TRBD2|TRBJ2-1
CAISDPNGGAHEQFF
>TRBV27|TRBD1|TRBJ1-2
CVSSMSGTGNGYTF
>TRBV18|-|TRBJ2-7
CASSPTQGTYEQYF
>TRBV7-9|-|-
CASSSQERYSYEQYF
>TRBV27|-|TRBJ2-7
CASSLGPGVGEQYF
>TRBV2|-|TRBJ1-1
CASRREGNTEAFF
>TRBV18|-|TRBJ2-7
CASSADRPRTYEQYF
>TRBV9|-|TRBJ2-6
CASSVVDRRSSGANVLTF
>TRBV4-2|-|TRBJ2-1
CASSEDEGAGWGEQFF
>TRBV4-2|TRBD1|TRBJ1-2
CASSQEPPGGQVYGYTF
>TRBV4-1|-|TRBJ1-5
CASSQKEALSNQPQHF
>TRBV2|TRBD2|TRBJ2-5
CASRTTRTSGNQETQYF
>TRBV7-9|TRBD2|TRBJ2-7
CASSFKGTSGGYYEQYF
>TRBV7-9|-|TRBJ2-1
CASSSRGSGTYNEQFF
>TRBV5-1|TRBD1|TRBJ2-2
CASSLGQGAGTGELFF
>TRBV7-9|-|TRBJ1-2
CSSSSNGGYGYTF
>TRBV27|TRBD1|TRBJ1-2
CASSPRGTAYFYGYTF
>TRBV7-2|TRBD1|TRBJ1-1
CASSLPATGPKITEAFF
>TRBV6-6|-|TRBJ1-5
CASNEPEQANQPQHF
>TRBV29-1|TRBD1|TRBJ1-4
CSTRDRGFGDEKLFF
>TRBV6-5|TRBD1|TRBJ2-7
CASSGTGLYYEQYF
>TRBV30|TRBD1|TRBJ2-2
CAWSVLDRATGELFF
>TRBV30|-|TRBJ1-6
CAWSREGSPLHF
>TRBV5-1|-|TRBJ2-7
CASSLGYEQYF
>TRBV7-8|-|TRBJ2-7
CASTLQGNEQYF